This is a list of T cell receptor beta chains from one sample in a study of CXCR3-negative and CXCR3-positive naive CD8 T cells. From the 5' RACE reads, TCRdb lists one entry per CDR3 protein and no DNA. This repertoire includes roughly 65,000 distinct CDR3 sequences. The sample was naive CXCR3+ CD8+ T cells from blood. These receptors came from a human donor in good health. Some clones in this sample may be carry-over from other donors' samples. CDR3s include the opening cysteine and the closing phenylalanine or tryptophan. Each record gives: V gene, J gene, CDR3 protein.

TRBV4-3	TRBJ2-7	CASSQEGWEQQYF
TRBV7-9	TRBJ1-1	CASSQGPPEAFF
TRBV19	TRBJ1-5	CASVNWGNQPQHF
TRBV2	TRBJ2-5	CASRSTSGGQETQYF
TRBV21-1	TRBJ2-3	CASSISGRVADTQYF
TRBV7-6	TRBJ2-7	CASSADSDYEQYF
TRBV28	TRBJ2-3	CASSSTRDRVADTQYF
TRBV18	TRBJ2-7	CASSPGYVSDSYYEQYF
TRBV14	TRBJ2-7	CASSQDRWPSGGYRTYEQYF
TRBV29-1	TRBJ1-2	CSANPGTGSYLYGYTF
TRBV5-5	TRBJ2-4	CASSLTTGSNIQYF
TRBV6-2/TRBV6-3	TRBJ2-7	CASSYPPGGSVPYEQYF
TRBV28	TRBJ1-1	CASSLVLGKNTEAFF
TRBV6-4	TRBJ2-1	CASSEFSNGLIPSSYNEQFF
TRBV7-6	TRBJ2-7	CASSQAGGAIGEQYF
TRBV5-6	TRBJ2-7	CASSSDWRAYEQYF
TRBV5-4	TRBJ2-1	CASSSPSYNEQFF
TRBV29-1	TRBJ2-1	CSVEGGTRLNEQFF
TRBV12-3/TRBV12-4	TRBJ1-1	CASSLQQGRTEAFF
TRBV7-9	TRBJ2-1	CASSWGLAGVYNEQFF
TRBV3-1	TRBJ2-7	CASSQGLAGAYGQYF
TRBV12-3/TRBV12-4	TRBJ2-1	CASSSDRVARDEQFF
TRBV23-1	TRBJ1-5	CASSQPRRQANQPQHF
TRBV14	TRBJ2-2	CASSQAQGTTGELFF
TRBV15	TRBJ1-1	CATRQGNTEAFF
TRBV10-3	TRBJ2-7	CAISDSLRPYEQYF
TRBV27	TRBJ2-1	CASSPRDIKDHEQFF
TRBV6-4	TRBJ2-3	CASSAEQGAREDTQYF
TRBV3-1	TRBJ1-1	CASSQEVVFRVGGTEAFF
TRBV29-1	TRBJ2-1	CSVPSGNEQFF
TRBV6-2/TRBV6-3	TRBJ2-7	CASSYSTAGQDFYEQYF
TRBV7-3	TRBJ1-5	CASSLHKGAYSNQPQHF
TRBV9	TRBJ2-1	CASSPNSGYNEQFF
TRBV14	TRBJ2-7	CASSHGTLPYEQYF
TRBV27	TRBJ1-1	CASSLAGQATEAFF
TRBV29-1	TRBJ2-1	CSVSSTPYNEQFF
TRBV28	TRBJ1-2	CASSFPKGNGYTF
TRBV7-6	TRBJ2-2	CASSRQVSGELFF
TRBV7-9	TRBJ1-2	CASSPKEGKTNYGYTF
TRBV7-2	TRBJ2-7	CASSPPAGAPHEQYF
TRBV7-9	TRBJ1-5	CASSLAGGQLDWQPQHF
TRBV28	TRBJ2-5	CASSLAVQETQYF
TRBV9	TRBJ2-1	CASSPRTSSGGAVYNEQFF
TRBV28	TRBJ2-1	CASSSGGNNEQFF
TRBV29-1	TRBJ2-6	CSVEVIPQGDPSGANVLTF
TRBV5-1	TRBJ2-7	CASSLAGRGGAYEQYF
TRBV12-3/TRBV12-4	TRBJ1-2	CASMGGRGLYGYTF
TRBV12-3/TRBV12-4	TRBJ1-1	CASSLEGGQSNTEAFF
TRBV2	TRBJ2-1	CASSDRDNVYNEQFF